The entry below gives a single TCR beta chain sequence along with its context. Its cognate antigen is unknown. CDR3 length: 16 amino acids. The germline CDR1 and CDR2 sequences are SGHRS and YFSETQ. The V and J ends lost 2 bases and 5 bases, in that order; junction bases with no gene match: 8. The sample is drawn from a study of cytomegalovirus exposure and HLA in healthy donors. Findings and limits, study-wide: In a later analysis, a missense DCLRE1C variant was linked to TCR beta V- and J-gene trimming. HLA alleles showed associations with roughly 17,000 TCR beta sequences in a later analysis, at a 0.05 false discovery rate.

PCR was performed using 60 Vbeta and 13 Jbeta primers. TCRdb's copy holds only in-frame clones and misses some; the assay was immunoSEQ multiplex PCR. The sample has some 180,000 clones, over 65% seen once. This TCR was sampled from a woman aged 55-70 years in good health and CMV-seropositive. The sequenced sample was PBMCs. The chain uses TRBV5-1 and TRBJ2-1, with TRBD1 matching 9 bases. The CDR3 sequence is CASSFNRGPLDNEQFF. In DNA form, the CDR3 reads TGCGCCAGCAGCTTTAACAGGGGGCCTTTAGACAATGAGCAGTTCTTC.